The 4 T cell receptor beta chains reported below all come from one sample, sequenced in a study of T cells in localized non-small cell lung cancer. The data were produced by immunoSEQ multiplex PCR, yet TCRdb's version contains in-frame clones alone and is incomplete. The table includes about 24,000 clones, roughly 90% detected once. Sequenced material: peripheral blood, taken before any cancer treatment. These receptors were taken from a man between 40 and 70 years old with stage III squamous cell lung carcinoma.

The chain combines TRBV5-4 with TRBJ1-3, with a tentative D call TRBD1 (5 bases). CDR1 and CDR2 from the germline V gene are SGHNT and YYREEE (reference sequence). V was trimmed by 3 bases and J by 7 bases, leaving 23 bases between them. CDR3 length equals 17 residues. The DNA for the CDR3 is TGTGCCAGCAGCTCAACTTCCGGGACGCCCGGGGAGAACACCATATATTTT. Translating gives CASSSTSGTPGENTIYF.

The chain joins TRBV11-2 to TRBJ2-7; unclear D gene. The germline V gene has CDR1 SGHAT and CDR2 FQNNGV. Trimming removed 4 bases from V and 2 bases from J, with 12 bases in between. CDR3 length equals 14 residues. The CDR3 spells CASSSRRAAYEQYF. For the CDR3, the DNA is TGTGCCAGCAGCTCGCGAAGGGCCGCCTACGAGCAGTACTTC.

V gene TRBV7-2 combines with J gene TRBJ1-2, with D possibly TRBD1 on 6 matching bases. Trimming removed 5 bases from V and 1 base from J, with 17 bases in between. Germline values: CDR1 SGHTA, CDR2 FQGNSA. The CDR3 sequence is 16 residues long. In DNA, the CDR3 is TGTGCCAGCAGCCATAGGACAGCCAACTTTAACTATGGCTACACCTTC. It codes for CASSHRTANFNYGYTF.

V gene TRBV5-1 combines with J gene TRBJ1-2, with TRBD1 matching over 11 bases. V lost 4 bases, J lost 4 bases, and 3 bases stayed unmatched. The germline gives CDR1 SGHRS, CDR2 YFSETQ. This CDR3 has 14 amino acids. The CDR3 region has the DNA TGCGCCAGCAGCCTAGGACAGGGGGCCTATGGCTACACCTTC. It is translated as CASSLGQGAYGYTF.